Listed below are T cell receptor beta chains from one sample, sequenced in a study of early T cells in non-severe SARS-CoV-2 infection. TCRdb called the 5' RACE reads again in MiXCR, with one record for every CDR3 protein. Of about 35,000 distinct CDR3 sequences listed, about 6.2% are singletons. The sequenced material came from whole blood. These receptors were taken from an adult who was a healthcare worker with PCR-confirmed SARS-CoV-2 infection or an uninfected control (not recorded which). Both conserved end residues are part of each CDR3. A D gene is named only where the DNA matches it firmly.

v_gene	j_gene	d_gene	CDR3aa
TRBV20-1	TRBJ2-1	TRBD2	CSARDQLKREVRDEQFF
TRBV11-2	TRBJ1-5	NA	CASSRDRSQPQHF
TRBV5-1	TRBJ1-2	TRBD1	CASSGDPGQGNYGYTF
TRBV28	TRBJ2-2	TRBD1	CASRYEQGVGELFF
TRBV11-2	TRBJ2-7	NA	CASSLESPVTYEQYF
TRBV11-2	TRBJ2-1	NA	CASSLGRVEQFF
TRBV6-6	TRBJ1-1	NA	CASSYSDRKNTEAFF
TRBV4-1	TRBJ2-5	NA	CASSQERGGRLETQYF
TRBV10-3	TRBJ2-1	NA	CATAGGQGNEQFF
TRBV20-1	TRBJ2-7	TRBD1	CSASGQVPDEQYF
TRBV19	TRBJ2-4	TRBD2	CASSGLALAKNIQYF